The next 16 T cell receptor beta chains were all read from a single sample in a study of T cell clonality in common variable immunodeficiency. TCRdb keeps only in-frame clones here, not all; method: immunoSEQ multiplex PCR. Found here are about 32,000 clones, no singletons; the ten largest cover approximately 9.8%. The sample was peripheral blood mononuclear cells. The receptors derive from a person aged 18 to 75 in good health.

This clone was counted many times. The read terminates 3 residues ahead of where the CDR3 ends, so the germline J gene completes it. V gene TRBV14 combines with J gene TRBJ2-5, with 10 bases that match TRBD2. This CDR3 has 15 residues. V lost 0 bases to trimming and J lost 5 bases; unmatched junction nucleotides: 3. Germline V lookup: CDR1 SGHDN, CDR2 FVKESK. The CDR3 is CASSQETSGTETQYF. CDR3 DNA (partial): TGTGCCAGCAGCCAAGAAACTAGCGGGACGGAGACC.

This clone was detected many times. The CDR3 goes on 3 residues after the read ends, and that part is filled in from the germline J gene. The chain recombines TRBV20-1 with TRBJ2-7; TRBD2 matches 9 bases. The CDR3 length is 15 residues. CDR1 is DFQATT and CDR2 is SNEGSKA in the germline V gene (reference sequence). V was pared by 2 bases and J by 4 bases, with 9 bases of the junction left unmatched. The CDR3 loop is CSARRAVAGAYEQYF. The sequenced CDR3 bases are TGCAGTGCTAGAAGGGCGGTAGCGGGAGCGTACGAG.

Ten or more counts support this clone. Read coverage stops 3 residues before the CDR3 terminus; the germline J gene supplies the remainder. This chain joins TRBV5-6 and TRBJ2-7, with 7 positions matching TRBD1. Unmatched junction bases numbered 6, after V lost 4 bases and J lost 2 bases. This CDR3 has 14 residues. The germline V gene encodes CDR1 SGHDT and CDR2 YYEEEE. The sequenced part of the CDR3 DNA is TGTGCCAGCAGCCCGGGACAGAGCGCCTACGAG. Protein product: CASSPGQSAYE. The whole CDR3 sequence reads CASSPGQSAYEQYF.

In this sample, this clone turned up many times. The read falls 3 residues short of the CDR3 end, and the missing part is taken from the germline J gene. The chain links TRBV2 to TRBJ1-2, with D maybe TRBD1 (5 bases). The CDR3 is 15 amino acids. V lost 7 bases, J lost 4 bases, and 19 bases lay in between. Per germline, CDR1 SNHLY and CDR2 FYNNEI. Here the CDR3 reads CASTRETDSPYGYTF. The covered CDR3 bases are TGTGCCAGCACCAGAGAGACCGACAGCCCCTATGGC.

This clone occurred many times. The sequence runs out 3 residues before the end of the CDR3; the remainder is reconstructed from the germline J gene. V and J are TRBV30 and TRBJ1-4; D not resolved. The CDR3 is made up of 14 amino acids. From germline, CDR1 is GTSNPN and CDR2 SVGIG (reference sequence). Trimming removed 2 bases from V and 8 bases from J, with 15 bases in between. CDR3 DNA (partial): TGTGCCTGGAGTCCCCGGACTGGGATGGAAAAA. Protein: CAWSPRTGMEK. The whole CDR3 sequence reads CAWSPRTGMEKLFF.

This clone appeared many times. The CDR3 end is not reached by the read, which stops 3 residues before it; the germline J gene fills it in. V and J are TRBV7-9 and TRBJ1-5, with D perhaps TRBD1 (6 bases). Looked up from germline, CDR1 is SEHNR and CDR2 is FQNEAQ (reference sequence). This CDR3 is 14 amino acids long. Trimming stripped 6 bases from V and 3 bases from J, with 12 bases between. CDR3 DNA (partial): TGTGCCAGCAGGGGGGCCTTCGACAATCAGCCC. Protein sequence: CASRGAFDNQP. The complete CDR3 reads CASRGAFDNQPQHF.

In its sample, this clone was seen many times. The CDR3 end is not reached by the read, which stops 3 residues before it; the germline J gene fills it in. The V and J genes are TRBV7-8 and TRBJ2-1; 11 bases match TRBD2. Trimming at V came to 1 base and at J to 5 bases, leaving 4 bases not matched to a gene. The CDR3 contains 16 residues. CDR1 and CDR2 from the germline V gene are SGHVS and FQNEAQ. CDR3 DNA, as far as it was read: TGTGCCAGCAGCTTAGGGACTAGCGGGTATAACAATGAG. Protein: CASSLGTSGYNNE. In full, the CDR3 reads CASSLGTSGYNNEQFF.

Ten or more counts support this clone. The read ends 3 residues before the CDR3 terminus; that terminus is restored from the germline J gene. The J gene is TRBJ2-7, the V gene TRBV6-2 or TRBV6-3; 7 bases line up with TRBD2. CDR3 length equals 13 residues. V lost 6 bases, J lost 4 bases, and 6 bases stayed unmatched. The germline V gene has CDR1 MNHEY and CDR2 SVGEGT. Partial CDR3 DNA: TGTGCCAGCAGGGGCGGGGGAGGATACGAG. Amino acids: CASRGGGGYE. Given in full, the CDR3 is CASRGGGGYEQYF.

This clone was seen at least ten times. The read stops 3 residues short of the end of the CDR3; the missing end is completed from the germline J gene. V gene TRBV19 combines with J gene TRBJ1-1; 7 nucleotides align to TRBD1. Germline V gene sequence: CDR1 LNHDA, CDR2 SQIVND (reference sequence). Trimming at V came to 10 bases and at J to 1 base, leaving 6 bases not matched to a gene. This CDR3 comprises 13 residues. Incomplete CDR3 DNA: TGTGCCACCACGACAGGGACGAACACTGAA. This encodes CATTTGTNTE. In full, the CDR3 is CATTTGTNTEAFF.

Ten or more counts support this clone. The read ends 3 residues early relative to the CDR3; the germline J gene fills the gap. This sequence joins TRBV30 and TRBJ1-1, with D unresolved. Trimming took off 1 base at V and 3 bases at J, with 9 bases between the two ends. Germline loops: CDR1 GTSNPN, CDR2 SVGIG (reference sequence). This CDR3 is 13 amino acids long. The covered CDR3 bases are TGTGCCTGGAGTGCCCAACGGTACACTGAA. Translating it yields CAWSAQRYTE. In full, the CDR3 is CAWSAQRYTEAFF.

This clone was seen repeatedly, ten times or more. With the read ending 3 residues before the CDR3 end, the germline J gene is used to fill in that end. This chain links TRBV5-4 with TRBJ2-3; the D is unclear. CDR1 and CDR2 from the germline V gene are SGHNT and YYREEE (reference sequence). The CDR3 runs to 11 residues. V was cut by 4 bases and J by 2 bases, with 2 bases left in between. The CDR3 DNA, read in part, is TGTGCCAGCAGCCTCACAGATACG. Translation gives CASSLTDT. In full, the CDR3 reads CASSLTDTQYF.

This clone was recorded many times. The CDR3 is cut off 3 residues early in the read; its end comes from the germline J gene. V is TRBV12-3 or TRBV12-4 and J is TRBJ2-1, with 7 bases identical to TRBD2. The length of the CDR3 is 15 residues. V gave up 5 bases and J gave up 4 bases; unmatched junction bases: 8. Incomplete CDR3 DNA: TGTGCCAGCAGTCTGTCGACTAGCCGGTACAATGAG. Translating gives CASSLSTSRYNE. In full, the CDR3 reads CASSLSTSRYNEQFF.

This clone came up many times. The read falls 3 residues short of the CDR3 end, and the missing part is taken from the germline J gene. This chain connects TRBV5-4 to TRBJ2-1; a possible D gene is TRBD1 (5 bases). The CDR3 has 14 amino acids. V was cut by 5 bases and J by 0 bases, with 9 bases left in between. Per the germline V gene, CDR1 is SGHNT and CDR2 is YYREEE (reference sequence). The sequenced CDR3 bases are TGTGCCAGCAGTATTAGGGGCTCCTACAATGAG. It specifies CASSIRGSYNE. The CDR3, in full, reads CASSIRGSYNEQFF.

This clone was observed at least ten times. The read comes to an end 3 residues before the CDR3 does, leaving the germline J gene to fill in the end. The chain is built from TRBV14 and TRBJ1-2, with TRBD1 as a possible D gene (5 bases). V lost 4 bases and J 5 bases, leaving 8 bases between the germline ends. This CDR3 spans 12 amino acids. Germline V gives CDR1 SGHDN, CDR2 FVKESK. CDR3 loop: CASSRAGYGYTF. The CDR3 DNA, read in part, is TGTGCCAGCAGCCGAGCAGGGTATGGC.

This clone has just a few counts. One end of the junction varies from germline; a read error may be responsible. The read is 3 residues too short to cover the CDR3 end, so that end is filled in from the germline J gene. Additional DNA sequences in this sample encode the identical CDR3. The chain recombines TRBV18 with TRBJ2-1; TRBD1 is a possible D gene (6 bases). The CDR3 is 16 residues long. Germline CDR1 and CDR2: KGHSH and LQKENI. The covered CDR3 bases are TGTGCCAGCTCCCCACGCGGACAGTCCGTGCACAATGAG. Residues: CASSPRGQSVHNE. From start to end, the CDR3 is CASSPRGQSVHNEQFF.

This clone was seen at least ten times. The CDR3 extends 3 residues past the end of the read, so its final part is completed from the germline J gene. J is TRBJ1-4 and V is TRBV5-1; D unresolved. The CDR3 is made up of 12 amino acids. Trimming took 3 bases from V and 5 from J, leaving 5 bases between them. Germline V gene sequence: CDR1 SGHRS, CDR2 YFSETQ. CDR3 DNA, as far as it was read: TGCGCCAGCAGCTCGGGGAATGAAAAA. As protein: CASSSGNEK. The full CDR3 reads CASSSGNEKLFF.